This T cell receptor (beta chain) was profiled in a study of shared clonotypes between healthy human individuals. The CDR3 length is 18 residues. Generated by immunoSEQ multiplex PCR, the TCRdb table keeps only in-frame clones and is missing some. The sample contains a few million clones, more than 90% of which appear only once. This sequence joins TRBV21-1 and TRBJ1-3; TRBD1 was called by the table and not checked on the DNA. TRBV21-1 is given as a pseudogene. Sequenced: naive CD4+ T cells sorted from blood. Subset indicated: CD45RA+ positively selected. The origin of this receptor is a man aged 18-30 years in good health. The CDR3 sequence: CASSKGGGRGISGNTIYF. In DNA form, the CDR3 reads TGTGCCAGCAGCAAAGGAGGGGGAAGGGGGATCTCTGGAAACACCATATATTTT.